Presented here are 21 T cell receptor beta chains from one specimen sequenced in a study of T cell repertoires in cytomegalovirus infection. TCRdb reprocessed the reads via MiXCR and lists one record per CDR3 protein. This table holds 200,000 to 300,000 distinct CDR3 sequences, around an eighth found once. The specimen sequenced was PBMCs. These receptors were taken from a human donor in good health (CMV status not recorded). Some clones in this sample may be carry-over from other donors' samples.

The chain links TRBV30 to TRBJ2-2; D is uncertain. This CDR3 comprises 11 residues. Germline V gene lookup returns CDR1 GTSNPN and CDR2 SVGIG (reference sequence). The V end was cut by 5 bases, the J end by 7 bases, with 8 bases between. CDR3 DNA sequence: TGTGCCTGGGCCAGGTTCGGGGAGCTGTTTTTT. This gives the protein CAWARFGELFF.

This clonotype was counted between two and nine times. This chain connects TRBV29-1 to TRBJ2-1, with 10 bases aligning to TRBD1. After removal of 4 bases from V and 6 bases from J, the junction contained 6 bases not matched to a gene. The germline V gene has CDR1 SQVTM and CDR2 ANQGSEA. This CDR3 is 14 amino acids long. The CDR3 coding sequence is TGCAGCGTTGGACAGGGGGCCTACCCCAATGAGCAGTTCTTC. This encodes CSVGQGAYPNEQFF.

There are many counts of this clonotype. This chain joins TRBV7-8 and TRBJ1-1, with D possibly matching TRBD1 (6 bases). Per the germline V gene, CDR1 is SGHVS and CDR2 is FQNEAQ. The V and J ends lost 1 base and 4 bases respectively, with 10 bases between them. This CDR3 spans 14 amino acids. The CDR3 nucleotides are TGTGCCAGCAGCTTAGTCAGGGGTTCCACTGAAGCTTTCTTT. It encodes CASSLVRGSTEAFF.

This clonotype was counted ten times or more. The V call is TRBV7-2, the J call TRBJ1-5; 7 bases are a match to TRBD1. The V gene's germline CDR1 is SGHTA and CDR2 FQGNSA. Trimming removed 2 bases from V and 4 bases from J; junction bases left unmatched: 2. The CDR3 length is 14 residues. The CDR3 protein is CASSLTQGNQPQHF. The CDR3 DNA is TGTGCCAGCAGCTTAACACAGGGGAATCAGCCCCAGCATTTT.

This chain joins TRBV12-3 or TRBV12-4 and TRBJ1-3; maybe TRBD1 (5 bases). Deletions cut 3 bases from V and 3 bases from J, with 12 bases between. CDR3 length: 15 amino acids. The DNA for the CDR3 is TGTGCCAGCAGTTTCCGGCCAGGGAATGGAAACACCATATATTTT. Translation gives CASSFRPGNGNTIYF.

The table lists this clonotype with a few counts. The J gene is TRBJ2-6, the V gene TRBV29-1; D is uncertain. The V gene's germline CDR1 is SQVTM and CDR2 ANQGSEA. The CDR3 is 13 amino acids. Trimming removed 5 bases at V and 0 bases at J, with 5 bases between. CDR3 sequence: CSVSDSGANVLTF. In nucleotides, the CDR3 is TGCAGCGTTTCGGACTCTGGGGCCAACGTCCTGACTTTC.

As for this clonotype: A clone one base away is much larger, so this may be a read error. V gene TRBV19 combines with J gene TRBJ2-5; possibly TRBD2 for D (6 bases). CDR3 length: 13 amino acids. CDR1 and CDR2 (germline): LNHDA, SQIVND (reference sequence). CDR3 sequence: CASSIGRAEIQYF. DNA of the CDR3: TGTGCCAGTAGTATAGGGAGGGCCGAGATCCAGTACTTC.

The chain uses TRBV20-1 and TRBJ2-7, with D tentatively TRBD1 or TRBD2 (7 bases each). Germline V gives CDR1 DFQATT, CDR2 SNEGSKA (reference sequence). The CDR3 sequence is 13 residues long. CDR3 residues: CSSLRGGGYEQYF. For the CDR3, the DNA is TGCTCCAGTCTCAGGGGGGGGGGGTACGAGCAGTACTTC.

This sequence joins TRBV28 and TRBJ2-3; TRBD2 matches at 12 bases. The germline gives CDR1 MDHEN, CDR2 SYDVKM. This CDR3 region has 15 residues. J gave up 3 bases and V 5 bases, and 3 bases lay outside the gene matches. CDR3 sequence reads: CASSASGRATDTQYF. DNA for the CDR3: TGTGCCAGCAGTGCTAGCGGGAGGGCGACAGATACGCAGTATTTT.

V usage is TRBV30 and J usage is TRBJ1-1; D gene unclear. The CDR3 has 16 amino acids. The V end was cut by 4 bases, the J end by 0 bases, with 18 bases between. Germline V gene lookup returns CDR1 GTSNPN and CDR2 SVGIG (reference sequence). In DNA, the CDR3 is TGTGCCTGGAAAAAAAAGGCTGACTCGTTGAACACTGAAGCTTTCTTT. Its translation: CAWKKKADSLNTEAFF.

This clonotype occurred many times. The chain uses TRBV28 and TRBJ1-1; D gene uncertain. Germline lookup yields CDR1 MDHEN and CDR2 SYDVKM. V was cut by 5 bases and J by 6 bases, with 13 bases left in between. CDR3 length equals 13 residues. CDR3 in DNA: TGTGCCAGCAGTCTTTCATGGGGTCCTGAAGCTTTCTTT. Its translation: CASSLSWGPEAFF.

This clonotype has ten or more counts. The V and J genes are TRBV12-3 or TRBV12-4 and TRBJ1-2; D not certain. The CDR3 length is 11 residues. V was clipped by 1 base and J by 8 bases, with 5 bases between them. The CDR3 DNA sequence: TGTGCCAGCAGTTTAGACCGCGGCTACACCTTC. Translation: CASSLDRGYTF.

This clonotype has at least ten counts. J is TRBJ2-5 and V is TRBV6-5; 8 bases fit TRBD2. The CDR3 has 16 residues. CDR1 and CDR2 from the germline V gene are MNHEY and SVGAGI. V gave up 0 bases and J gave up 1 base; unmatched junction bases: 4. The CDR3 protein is CASSYSSGGFQETQYF. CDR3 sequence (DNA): TGTGCCAGCAGTTACTCAAGCGGGGGTTTCCAAGAGACCCAGTACTTC.

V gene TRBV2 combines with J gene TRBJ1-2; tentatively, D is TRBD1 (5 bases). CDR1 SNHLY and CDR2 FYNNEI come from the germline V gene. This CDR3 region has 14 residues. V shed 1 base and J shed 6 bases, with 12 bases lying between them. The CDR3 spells CASSEDGTVDGYTF. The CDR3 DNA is TGTGCCAGCAGTGAAGACGGGACGGTGGATGGCTACACCTTC.

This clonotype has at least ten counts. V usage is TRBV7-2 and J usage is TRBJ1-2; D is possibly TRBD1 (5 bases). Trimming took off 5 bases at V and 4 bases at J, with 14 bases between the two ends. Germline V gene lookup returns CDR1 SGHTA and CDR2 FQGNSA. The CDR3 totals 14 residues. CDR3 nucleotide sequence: TGTGCCAGCAGCAAGGACACGGTGGGCTATGGCTACACCTTC. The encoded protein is CASSKDTVGYGYTF.

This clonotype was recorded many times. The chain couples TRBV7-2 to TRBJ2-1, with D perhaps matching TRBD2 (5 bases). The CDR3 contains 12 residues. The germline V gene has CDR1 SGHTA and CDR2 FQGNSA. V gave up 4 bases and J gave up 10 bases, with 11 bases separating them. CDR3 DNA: TGTGCCAGCAGCTCCGACTATAGCGAGCAGTTCTTC. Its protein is CASSSDYSEQFF.

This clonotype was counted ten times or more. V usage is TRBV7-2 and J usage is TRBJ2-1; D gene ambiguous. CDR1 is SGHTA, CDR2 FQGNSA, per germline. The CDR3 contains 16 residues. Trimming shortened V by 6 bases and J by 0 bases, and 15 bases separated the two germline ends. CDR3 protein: CASSRLALSSYNEQFF. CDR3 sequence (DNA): TGTGCCAGCAGTCGATTGGCGCTGAGCTCCTACAATGAGCAGTTCTTC.

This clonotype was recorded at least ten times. The CDR3: CASSPERLWDEQFF. CDR3 bases: TGTGCCAGCAGCCCCGAGAGACTCTGGGATGAGCAGTTCTTC. The chain recombines TRBV7-2 with TRBJ2-1; D unresolved. V lost 5 bases and J lost 8, with 16 bases in between. CDR3 size: 14 residues. Germline lookup yields CDR1 SGHTA and CDR2 FQGNSA. The full variable domain, in which reference TRBV7-2 and TRBJ2-1 provide the parts outside the CDR3, is GAGVSQSPSNKVTEKGKDVELRCDPISGHTALYWYRQSLGQGLEFLIYFQGNSAPDKSGLPSDRFSAERTGGSVSTLTIQRTQQEDSAVYLCASSPERLWDEQFFGPGTRLTVL.

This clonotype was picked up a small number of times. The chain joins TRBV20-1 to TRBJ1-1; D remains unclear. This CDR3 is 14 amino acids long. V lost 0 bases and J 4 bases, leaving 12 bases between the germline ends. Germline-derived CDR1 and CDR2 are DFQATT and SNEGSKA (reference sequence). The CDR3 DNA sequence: TGCAGTGCTAGAGAGGCCCCCGGGAGCACTGAAGCTTTCTTT. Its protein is CSAREAPGSTEAFF.

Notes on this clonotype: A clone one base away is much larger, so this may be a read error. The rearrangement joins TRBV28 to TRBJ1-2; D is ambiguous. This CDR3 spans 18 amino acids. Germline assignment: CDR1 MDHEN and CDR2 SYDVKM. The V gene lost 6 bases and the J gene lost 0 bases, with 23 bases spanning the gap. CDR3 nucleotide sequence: TGTGCCAGCAGCTTCAACCAACTTGGAGGAGAAGCTAACTATGGCTACACCTTC. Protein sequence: CASSFNQLGGEANYGYTF.

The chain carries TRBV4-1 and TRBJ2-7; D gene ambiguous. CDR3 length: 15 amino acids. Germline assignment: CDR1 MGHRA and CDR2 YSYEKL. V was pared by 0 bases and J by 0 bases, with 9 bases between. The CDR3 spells CASSQDPAGSYEQYF. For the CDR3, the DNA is TGCGCCAGCAGCCAAGACCCCGCAGGCTCCTACGAGCAGTACTTC.